This T cell receptor beta chain was sequenced in a study of shared clonotypes between healthy human individuals. Looked up from germline, CDR1 is MDHEN and CDR2 is SYDVKM. This CDR3 spans 15 amino acids. This table comes from immunoSEQ multiplex PCR, and its TCRdb copy is limited to in-frame clones, with some not included. The sample has some 580,000 clones, almost 97% seen once. A remark on this clone: One end of the junction varies from germline; a read error may be responsible.

The sequence was collected from a woman aged 25 to 39 in good health. The chain is built from TRBV28 and TRBJ2-5, with D perhaps TRBD1 (5 bases). The specimen sequenced was naive CD4+ T cells sorted from blood. Subset in this sample: CD45RA+ positively selected. CDR3 sequence (DNA): TGTGCCAGCAGTTTTTGGGGCAGAAACCAGGAGACCCAGTACTTC. Translating it yields CASSFWGRNQETQYF.